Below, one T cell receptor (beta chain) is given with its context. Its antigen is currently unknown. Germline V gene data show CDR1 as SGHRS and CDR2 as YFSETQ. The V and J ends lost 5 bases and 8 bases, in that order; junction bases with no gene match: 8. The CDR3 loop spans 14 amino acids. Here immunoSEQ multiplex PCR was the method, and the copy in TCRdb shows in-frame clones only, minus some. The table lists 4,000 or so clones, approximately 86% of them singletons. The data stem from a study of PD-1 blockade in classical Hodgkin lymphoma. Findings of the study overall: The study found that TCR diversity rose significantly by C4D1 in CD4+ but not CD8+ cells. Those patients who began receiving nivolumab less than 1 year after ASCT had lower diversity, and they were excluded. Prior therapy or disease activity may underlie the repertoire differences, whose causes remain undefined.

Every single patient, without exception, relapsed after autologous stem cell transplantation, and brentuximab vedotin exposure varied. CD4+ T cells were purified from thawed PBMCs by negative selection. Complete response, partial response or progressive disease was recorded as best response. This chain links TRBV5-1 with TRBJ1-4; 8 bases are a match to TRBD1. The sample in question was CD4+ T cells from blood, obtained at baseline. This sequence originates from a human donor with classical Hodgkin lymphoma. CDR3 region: CASSQGAVREKLFF. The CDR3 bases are TGCGCCAGCAGTCAGGGGGCGGTGCGGGAAAAACTGTTTTTT.